This T cell receptor beta chain was identified in a study of technical replicates of blood from a handful of donors. Profiling relied on immunoSEQ multiplex PCR, and the TCRdb table lists in-frame clones only, not all of them. Among approximately 81,000 clones listed, over 95% were seen once. With V trimmed by 5 bases and J by 9 bases, 7 bases remained unmatched. The CDR3 sequence is 14 residues long. CDR1 and CDR2 (germline): WNHNN, SYGVQD (reference sequence). The clonotype comes from a human donor in good health. Sequencing was carried out using T cells isolated from PBMCs. This chain uses TRBV10-1 with TRBJ2-1; 10 bases are a match to TRBD2. CDR3 loop: CASSKAGGPGEQFF. In DNA, the CDR3 is TGCGCCAGCAGTAAAGCGGGAGGGCCCGGTGAGCAGTTCTTC.